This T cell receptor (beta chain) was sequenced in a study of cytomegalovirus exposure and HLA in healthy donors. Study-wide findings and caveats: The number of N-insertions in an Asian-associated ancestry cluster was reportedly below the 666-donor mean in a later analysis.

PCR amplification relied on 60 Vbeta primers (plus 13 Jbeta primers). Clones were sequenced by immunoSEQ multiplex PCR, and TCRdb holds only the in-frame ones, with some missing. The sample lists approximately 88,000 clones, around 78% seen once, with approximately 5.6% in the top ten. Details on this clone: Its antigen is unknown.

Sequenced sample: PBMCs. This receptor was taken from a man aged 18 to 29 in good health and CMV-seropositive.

The CDR3 nucleotides are TGTGCCAGCAGTTACAGGTCGGACACTGAAGCTTTCTTT. This codes for CASSYRSDTEAFF. The chain couples TRBV25-1 to TRBJ1-1, with D perhaps matching TRBD1 (5 bases). The CDR3 contains 13 residues. Trimming removed 5 bases at V and 3 bases at J, with 10 bases between. Germline assignment: CDR1 MGHDK and CDR2 SYGVNS. The full variable domain, completed using reference TRBV25-1 and TRBJ1-1, is EADIYQTPRYLVIGTGKKITLECSQTMGHDKMYWYQQDPGMELHLIHYSYGVNSTEKGDLSSESTVSRIRTEHFPLTLESARPSHTSQYLCASSYRSDTEAFFGQGTRLTVV.